The rows below give T cell receptor beta chains drawn from one sample of a study of shared clonotypes between healthy human individuals. The data were produced by immunoSEQ multiplex PCR, yet TCRdb's version contains in-frame clones alone and is incomplete. The sample contains hundreds of thousands of clones, about 91% of which appear only once. Material: naive CD8+ T cells sorted from blood. All receptors come from a man younger than 40 in good health. Each CDR3 is given without its conserved first and last residue. Fields, in order: CDR3 length, V gene, J gene, CDR3 protein.

len: 11
v_gene: TRBV7-9
j_gene: TRBJ2-1
CDR3aa: ASTRESGDEQF

len: 11
v_gene: TRBV9
j_gene: TRBJ2-7
CDR3aa: ASSKNSGYEQY

len: 11
v_gene: TRBV13
j_gene: TRBJ2-3
CDR3aa: ASSLAKADTQY

len: 12
v_gene: TRBV7-9
j_gene: TRBJ1-5
CDR3aa: ASSFGRDNQPQH

len: 13
v_gene: TRBV19
j_gene: TRBJ2-1
CDR3aa: ASSMEMDSYNEQF

len: 13
v_gene: TRBV6-6
j_gene: TRBJ1-4
CDR3aa: ASSANRGSNEKLF

len: 12
v_gene: TRBV7-9
j_gene: TRBJ2-5
CDR3aa: ASSGTGPKETQY

len: 16
v_gene: TRBV9
j_gene: TRBJ2-2
CDR3aa: ASSIRQDGAANTGELF

len: 13
v_gene: TRBV27
j_gene: TRBJ1-5
CDR3aa: ASSRDWYSNQPQH

len: 12
v_gene: TRBV9
j_gene: TRBJ2-3
CDR3aa: ASSDGQGADTQY

len: 9
v_gene: TRBV9
j_gene: TRBJ2-1
CDR3aa: ASGIGNEQF

len: 14
v_gene: TRBV27
j_gene: TRBJ2-1
CDR3aa: ASSRIVVAGVDEQF

len: 13
v_gene: TRBV7-9
j_gene: TRBJ1-1
CDR3aa: ASSTQAQGNTEAF

len: 14
v_gene: TRBV13
j_gene: TRBJ2-1
CDR3aa: ASSLLLDSRYNEQF

len: 14
v_gene: TRBV7-6
j_gene: TRBJ1-2
CDR3aa: ASSSTYPPGVYGYT

len: 15
v_gene: TRBV27
j_gene: TRBJ2-1
CDR3aa: ASSLLATGGAHNEQF

len: 12
v_gene: TRBV19
j_gene: TRBJ2-4
CDR3aa: ASSLGQGKNIQY

len: 11
v_gene: TRBV25-1
j_gene: TRBJ2-7
CDR3aa: ASSVLEDYEQY

len: 15
v_gene: TRBV7-9
j_gene: TRBJ2-1
CDR3aa: ASSLIIADLTYNEQF

len: 12
v_gene: TRBV2
j_gene: TRBJ2-7
CDR3aa: ASSEGLGLYEQY

len: 14
v_gene: TRBV4-3
j_gene: TRBJ2-7
CDR3aa: ASRLVAGGYAYEQY

len: 10
v_gene: TRBV7-9
j_gene: TRBJ1-1
CDR3aa: ASSLSGGKAF

len: 15
v_gene: TRBV10-3
j_gene: TRBJ2-7
CDR3aa: AISDPPRRAGGYEQY

len: 13
v_gene: TRBV27
j_gene: TRBJ1-2
CDR3aa: ASSFQPAGWDGYT

len: 14
v_gene: TRBV28
j_gene: TRBJ2-1
CDR3aa: ASTSGVAGSYNEQF

len: 13
v_gene: TRBV9
j_gene: TRBJ2-7
CDR3aa: ASSVEGLSSYEQY

len: 13
v_gene: TRBV28
j_gene: TRBJ2-7
CDR3aa: ASSLWGGGHYEQY

len: 13
v_gene: TRBV7-9
j_gene: TRBJ1-1
CDR3aa: ASSLDQGMNTEAF

len: 14
v_gene: TRBV15
j_gene: TRBJ2-7
CDR3aa: ATSRTLGGAGYEQY

len: 13
v_gene: TRBV4-3
j_gene: TRBJ2-7
CDR3aa: ASSPDQLSTYEQY

len: 13
v_gene: TRBV7-9
j_gene: TRBJ2-1
CDR3aa: ASSLAAAPYIEQF

len: 11
v_gene: TRBV10-1
j_gene: TRBJ2-1
CDR3aa: ASSEREPGEQF

len: 13
v_gene: TRBV5-1
j_gene: TRBJ2-7
CDR3aa: ASSLAKGRIYEQY

len: 11
v_gene: TRBV6-6
j_gene: TRBJ1-1
CDR3aa: ASESGSNTEAF

len: 14
v_gene: TRBV4-1
j_gene: TRBJ2-7
CDR3aa: ASSQVLAVPSYEQY

len: 13
v_gene: TRBV2
j_gene: TRBJ2-7
CDR3aa: ASSRALGALIEQY

len: 13
v_gene: TRBV9
j_gene: TRBJ1-3
CDR3aa: ASSPGPAGGNTIY

len: 12
v_gene: TRBV9
j_gene: TRBJ2-1
CDR3aa: ASSASDSYNEQF

len: 15
v_gene: TRBV7-9
j_gene: TRBJ2-3
CDR3aa: ASSFRTSGTPTDTQY

len: 10
v_gene: TRBV28
j_gene: TRBJ2-7
CDR3aa: ASESGTYEQY

len: 12
v_gene: TRBV7-3
j_gene: TRBJ2-2
CDR3aa: ASSSASETGELF

len: 14
v_gene: TRBV4-3
j_gene: TRBJ2-1
CDR3aa: ASSLGGRSLYNEQF